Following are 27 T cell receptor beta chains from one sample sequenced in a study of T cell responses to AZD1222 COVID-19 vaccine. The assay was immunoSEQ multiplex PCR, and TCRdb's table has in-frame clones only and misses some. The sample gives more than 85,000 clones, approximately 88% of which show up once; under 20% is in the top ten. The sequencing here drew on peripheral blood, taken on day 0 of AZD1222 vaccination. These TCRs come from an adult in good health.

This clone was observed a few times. The CDR3 coding sequence is TGTGCCAGCAGCCAAGACATAAACACCGGGGAGCTGTTTTTT. Its translation: CASSQDINTGELFF. The chain employs TRBV4-2 and TRBJ2-2; D ambiguous. V gave up 0 bases and J gave up 2 bases, with 4 bases separating them. This CDR3 region has 14 residues. Germline V lookup: CDR1 LGHNA, CDR2 YNFKEQ.

This CDR3 reads CASSEEVGPLYNEQFF. The CDR3 DNA reads as TGCGCCAGCAGTGAGGAGGTGGGACCCCTATACAATGAGCAGTTCTTC. The chain carries TRBV10-1 and TRBJ2-1; the D call may be TRBD1 or TRBD2 (5 bases each). The germline V and J ends were trimmed by 2 bases and 4 bases, with 15 bases remaining between them. Germline CDR1 and CDR2: WNHNN and SYGVQD (reference sequence). This CDR3 is 16 amino acids long.

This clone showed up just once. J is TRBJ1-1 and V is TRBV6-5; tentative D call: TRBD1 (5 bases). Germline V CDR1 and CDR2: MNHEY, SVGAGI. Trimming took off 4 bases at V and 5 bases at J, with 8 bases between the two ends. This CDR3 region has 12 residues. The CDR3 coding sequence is TGTGCCAGCAGTTTCCAGGGAACTGAAGCTTTCTTT. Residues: CASSFQGTEAFF.

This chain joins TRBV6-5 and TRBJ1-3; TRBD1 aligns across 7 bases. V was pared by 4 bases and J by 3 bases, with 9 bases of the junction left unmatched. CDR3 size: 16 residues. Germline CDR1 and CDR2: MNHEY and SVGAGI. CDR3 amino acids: CASSSTTTGSGNTIYF. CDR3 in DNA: TGTGCCAGCAGTTCCACCACGACAGGGAGTGGAAACACCATATATTTT.

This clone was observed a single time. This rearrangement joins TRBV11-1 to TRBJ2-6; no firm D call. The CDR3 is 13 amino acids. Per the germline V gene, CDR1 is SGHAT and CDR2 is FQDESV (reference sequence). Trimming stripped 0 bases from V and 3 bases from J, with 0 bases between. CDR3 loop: CASSLAGANVLTF. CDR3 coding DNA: TGTGCCAGCAGCTTAGCTGGGGCCAACGTCCTGACTTTC.

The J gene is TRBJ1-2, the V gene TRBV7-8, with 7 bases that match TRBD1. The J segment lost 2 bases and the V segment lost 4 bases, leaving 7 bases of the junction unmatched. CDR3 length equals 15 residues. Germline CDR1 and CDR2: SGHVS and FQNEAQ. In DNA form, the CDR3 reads TGTGCCAGCAGCTCAGAAGCCAGGGGGAACTATGGCTACACCTTC. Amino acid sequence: CASSSEARGNYGYTF.

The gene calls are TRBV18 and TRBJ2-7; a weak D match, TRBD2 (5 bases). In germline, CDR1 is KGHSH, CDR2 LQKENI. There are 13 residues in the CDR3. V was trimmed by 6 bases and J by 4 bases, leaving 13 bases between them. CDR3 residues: CASSGGIDYEQYF. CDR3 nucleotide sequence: TGTGCCAGCTCCGGAGGCATCGATTACGAGCAGTACTTC.

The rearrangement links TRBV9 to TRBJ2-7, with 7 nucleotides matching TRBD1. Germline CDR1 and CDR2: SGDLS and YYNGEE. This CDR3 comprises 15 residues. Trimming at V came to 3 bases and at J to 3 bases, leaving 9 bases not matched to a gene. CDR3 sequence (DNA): TGTGCCAGCAGCGAGAGGGACAGCATTTACTACGAGCAGTACTTC. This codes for CASSERDSIYYEQYF.

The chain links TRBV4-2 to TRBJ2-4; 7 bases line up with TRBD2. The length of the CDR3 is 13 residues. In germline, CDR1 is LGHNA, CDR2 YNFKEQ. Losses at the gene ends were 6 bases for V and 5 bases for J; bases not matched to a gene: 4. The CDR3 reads CASSRTSENIQYF. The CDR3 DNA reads TGTGCCAGCAGTCGGACTAGTGAAAACATTCAGTACTTC.

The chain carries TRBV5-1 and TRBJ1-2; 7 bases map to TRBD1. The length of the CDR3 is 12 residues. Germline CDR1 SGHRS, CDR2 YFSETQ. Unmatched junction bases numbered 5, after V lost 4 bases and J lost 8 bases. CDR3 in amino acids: CASSTDRWGYTF. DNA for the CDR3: TGCGCCAGCAGCACGGACAGGTGGGGCTACACCTTC.

In nucleotides, the CDR3 is TGTGCCAGCAGTCCGGACGGGTCTAGCAATCAGCCCCAGCATTTT. Amino acid sequence: CASSPDGSSNQPQHF. This chain links TRBV2 with TRBJ1-5, with unresolved D. The CDR3 is made up of 15 amino acids. CDR1 and CDR2 from the germline V gene are SNHLY and FYNNEI. V gave up 5 bases and J gave up 0 bases, with 11 bases separating them.

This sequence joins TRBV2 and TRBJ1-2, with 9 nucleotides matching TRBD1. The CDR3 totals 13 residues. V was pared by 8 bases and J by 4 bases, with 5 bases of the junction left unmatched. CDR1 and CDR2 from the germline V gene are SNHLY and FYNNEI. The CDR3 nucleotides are TGTGCCAGCTACCGGGACAGGGCCTATGGCTACACCTTC. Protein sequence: CASYRDRAYGYTF.

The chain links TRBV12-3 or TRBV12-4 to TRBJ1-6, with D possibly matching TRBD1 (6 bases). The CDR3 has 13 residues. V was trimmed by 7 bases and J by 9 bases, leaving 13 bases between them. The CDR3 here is CASNRGRGSPLHF. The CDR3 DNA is TGTGCCAGCAATCGGGGGCGAGGTTCACCCCTCCACTTT.

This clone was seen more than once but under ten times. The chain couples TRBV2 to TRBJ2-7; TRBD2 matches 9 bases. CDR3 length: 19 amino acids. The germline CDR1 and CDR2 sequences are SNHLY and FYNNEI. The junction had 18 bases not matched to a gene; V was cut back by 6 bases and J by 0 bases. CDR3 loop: CASRHHGGTSNTYSYEQYF. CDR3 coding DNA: TGTGCCAGCAGACACCACGGGGGGACTAGCAATACCTACTCCTACGAGCAGTACTTC.

Here the CDR3 reads CATSDLLGEQFF. The CDR3 DNA reads as TGTGCCACCAGTGATTTGTTAGGTGAGCAGTTCTTC. V and J are TRBV24-1 and TRBJ2-1, with D uncertain. Between the trimmed V and J ends, which lost 0 bases and 9 bases, there was a span of 5 bases. The CDR3 loop spans 12 amino acids. Germline lookup yields CDR1 KGHDR and CDR2 SFDVKD.

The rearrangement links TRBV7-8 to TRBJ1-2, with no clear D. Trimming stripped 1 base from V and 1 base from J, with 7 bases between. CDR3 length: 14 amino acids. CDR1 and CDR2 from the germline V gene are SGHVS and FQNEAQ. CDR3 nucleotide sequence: TGTGCCAGCAGCTTAGTCAACGGTAACTATGGCTACACCTTC. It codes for CASSLVNGNYGYTF. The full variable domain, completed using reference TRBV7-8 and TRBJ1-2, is GAGVSQSPRYKVAKRGQDVALRCDPISGHVSLFWYQQALGQGPEFLTYFQNEAQLDKSGLPSDRFFAERPEGSVSTLKIQRTQQEDSAVYLCASSLVNGNYGYTFGSGTRLTVV.

The CDR3 DNA sequence: TGTGCCAGCAGCTCTGGAGAAGCTTTCTTT. Its translation is CASSSGEAFF. The gene calls are TRBV11-2 and TRBJ1-1; no reliable D call. The V gene lost 4 bases and the J gene lost 8 bases, with 5 bases spanning the gap. This CDR3 spans 10 amino acids. The germline CDR1 and CDR2 sequences are SGHAT and FQNNGV.

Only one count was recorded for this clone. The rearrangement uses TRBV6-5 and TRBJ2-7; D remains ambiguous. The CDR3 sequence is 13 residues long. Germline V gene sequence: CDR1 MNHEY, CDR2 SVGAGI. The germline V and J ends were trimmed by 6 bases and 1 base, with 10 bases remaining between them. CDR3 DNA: TGTGCCAGCAGCCCCGGGTGGTCCTACGAGCAGTACTTC. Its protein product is CASSPGWSYEQYF.

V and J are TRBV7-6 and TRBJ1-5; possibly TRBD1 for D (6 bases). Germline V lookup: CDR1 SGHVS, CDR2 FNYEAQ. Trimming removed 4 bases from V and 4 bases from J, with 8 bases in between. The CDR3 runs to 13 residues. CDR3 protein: CASSSGTNQPQHF. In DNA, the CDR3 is TGTGCCAGCAGCTCCGGGACAAATCAGCCCCAGCATTTT.

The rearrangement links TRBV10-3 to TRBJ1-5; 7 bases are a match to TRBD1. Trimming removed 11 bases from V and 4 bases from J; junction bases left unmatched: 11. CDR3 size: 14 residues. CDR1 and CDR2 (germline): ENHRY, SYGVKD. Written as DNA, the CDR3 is TGTGCCGCAGGACAGGCCGAAGGGAATCAGCCCCAGCATTTT. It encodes CAAGQAEGNQPQHF.

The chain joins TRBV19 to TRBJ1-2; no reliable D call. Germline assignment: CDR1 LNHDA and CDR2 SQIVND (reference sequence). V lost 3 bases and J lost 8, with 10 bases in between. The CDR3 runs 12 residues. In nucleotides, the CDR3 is TGTGCCAGTAGTATGACCGCAAGGGGCTACACCTTC. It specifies CASSMTARGYTF.

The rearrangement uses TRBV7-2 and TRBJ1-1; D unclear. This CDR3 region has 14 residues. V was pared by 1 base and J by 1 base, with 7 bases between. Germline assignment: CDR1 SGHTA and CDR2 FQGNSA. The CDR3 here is CASSLGGGNTEAFF. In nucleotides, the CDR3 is TGTGCCAGCAGCTTAGGCGGCGGGAACACTGAAGCTTTCTTT.

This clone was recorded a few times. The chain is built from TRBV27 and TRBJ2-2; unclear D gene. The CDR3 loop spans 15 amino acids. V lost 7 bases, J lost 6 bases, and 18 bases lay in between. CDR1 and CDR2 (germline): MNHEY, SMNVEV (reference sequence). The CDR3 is CASTDGKTWAGELFF. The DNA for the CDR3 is TGTGCCAGCACCGATGGGAAAACTTGGGCCGGGGAGCTGTTTTTT.

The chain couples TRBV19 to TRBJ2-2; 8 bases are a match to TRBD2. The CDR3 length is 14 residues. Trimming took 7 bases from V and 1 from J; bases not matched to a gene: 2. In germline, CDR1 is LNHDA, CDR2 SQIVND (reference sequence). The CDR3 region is CASKTSGNTGELFF. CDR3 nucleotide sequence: TGTGCCAGTAAAACTAGCGGGAACACCGGGGAGCTGTTTTTT.

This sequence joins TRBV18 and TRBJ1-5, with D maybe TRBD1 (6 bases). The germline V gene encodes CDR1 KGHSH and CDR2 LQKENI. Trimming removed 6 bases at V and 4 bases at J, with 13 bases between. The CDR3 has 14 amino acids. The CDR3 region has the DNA TGTGCCAGCTCGCGGGGGCAGGGTAATCAGCCCCAGCATTTT. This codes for CASSRGQGNQPQHF.

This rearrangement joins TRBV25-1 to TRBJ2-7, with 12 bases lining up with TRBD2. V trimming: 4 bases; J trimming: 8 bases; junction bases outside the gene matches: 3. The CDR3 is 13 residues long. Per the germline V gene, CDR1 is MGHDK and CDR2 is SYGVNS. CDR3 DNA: TGTGCCAGCAGTGGAACTAGCGGGAGGCAGCAGTACTTC. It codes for CASSGTSGRQQYF.

The CDR3 loop reads CASSSGGGEQYF. In DNA, the CDR3 is TGTGCCAGCAGTTCCGGGGGAGGCGAGCAGTACTTC. The chain carries TRBV12-3 or TRBV12-4 and TRBJ2-7; D is possibly TRBD2 (6 bases). V was clipped by 4 bases and J by 6 bases, with 10 bases between them. This CDR3 is 12 amino acids long.